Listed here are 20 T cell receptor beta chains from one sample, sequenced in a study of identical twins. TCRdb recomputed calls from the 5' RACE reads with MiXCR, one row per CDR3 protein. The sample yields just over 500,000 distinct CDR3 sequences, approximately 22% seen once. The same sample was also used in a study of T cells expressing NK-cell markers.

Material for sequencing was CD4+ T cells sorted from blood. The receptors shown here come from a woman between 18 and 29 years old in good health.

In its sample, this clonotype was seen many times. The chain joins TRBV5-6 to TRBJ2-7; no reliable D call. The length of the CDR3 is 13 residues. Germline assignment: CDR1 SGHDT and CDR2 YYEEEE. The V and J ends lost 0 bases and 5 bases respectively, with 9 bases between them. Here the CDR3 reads CASSLAPENEQYF. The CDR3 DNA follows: TGTGCCAGCAGCTTGGCCCCGGAGAACGAGCAGTACTTC.

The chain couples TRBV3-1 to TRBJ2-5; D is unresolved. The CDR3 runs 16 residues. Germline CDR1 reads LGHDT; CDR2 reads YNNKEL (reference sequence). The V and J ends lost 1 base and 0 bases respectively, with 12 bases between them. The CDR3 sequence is CASSQGKQDYQETQYF. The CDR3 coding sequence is TGTGCCAGCAGCCAAGGAAAGCAAGACTACCAAGAGACCCAGTACTTC.

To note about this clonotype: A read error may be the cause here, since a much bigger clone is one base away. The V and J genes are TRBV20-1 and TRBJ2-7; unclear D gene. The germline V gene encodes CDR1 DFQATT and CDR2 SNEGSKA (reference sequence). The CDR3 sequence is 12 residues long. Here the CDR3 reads CSVRGSPYEQYF. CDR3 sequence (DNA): TGCAGTGTTAGAGGTTCCCCCTACGAGCAGTACTTC.

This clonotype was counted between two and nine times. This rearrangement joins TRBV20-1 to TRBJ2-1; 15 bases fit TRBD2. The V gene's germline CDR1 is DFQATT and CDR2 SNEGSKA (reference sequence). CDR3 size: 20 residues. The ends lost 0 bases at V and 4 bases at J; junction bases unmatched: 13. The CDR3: CSARDRTSGRALFLYNEQFF. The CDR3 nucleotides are TGCAGTGCTAGAGATAGGACTAGCGGGAGGGCCTTGTTTTTATACAATGAGCAGTTCTTC.

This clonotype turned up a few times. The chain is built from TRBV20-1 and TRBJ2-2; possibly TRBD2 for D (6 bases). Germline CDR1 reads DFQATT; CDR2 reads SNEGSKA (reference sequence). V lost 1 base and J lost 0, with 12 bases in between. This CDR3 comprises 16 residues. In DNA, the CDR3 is TGCAGTGCTAGAGGAGGAGGCGGGACGAACACCGGGGAGCTGTTTTTT. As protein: CSARGGGGTNTGELFF.

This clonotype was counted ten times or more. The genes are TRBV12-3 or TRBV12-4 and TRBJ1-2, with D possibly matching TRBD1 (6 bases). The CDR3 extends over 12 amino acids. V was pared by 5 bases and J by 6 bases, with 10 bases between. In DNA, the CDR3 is TGTGCCAGCAGTCCAACAGGGAATGGCTACACCTTC. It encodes CASSPTGNGYTF.

CDR3 region: CSAPTGWDGYNSPLHF. DNA of the CDR3: TGCAGTGCACCGACAGGATGGGACGGCTATAATTCACCCCTCCACTTT. V usage is TRBV20-1 and J usage is TRBJ1-6, with a weak D call TRBD1 (6 bases). The germline V gene has CDR1 DFQATT and CDR2 SNEGSKA (reference sequence). The CDR3 has 16 residues. V gave up 6 bases and J gave up 3 bases, with 18 bases separating them.

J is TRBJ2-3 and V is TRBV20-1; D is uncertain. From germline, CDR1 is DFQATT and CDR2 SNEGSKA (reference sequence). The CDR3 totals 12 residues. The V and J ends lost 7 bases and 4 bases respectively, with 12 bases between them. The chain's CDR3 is CSGAGSPDTQYF. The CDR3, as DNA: TGCAGTGGGGCTGGCAGCCCAGATACGCAGTATTTT.

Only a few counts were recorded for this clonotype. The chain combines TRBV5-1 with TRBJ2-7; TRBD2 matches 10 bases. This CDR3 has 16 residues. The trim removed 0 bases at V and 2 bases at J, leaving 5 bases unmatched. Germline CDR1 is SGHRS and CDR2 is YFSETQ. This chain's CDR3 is CASSLGVSGRPYEQYF. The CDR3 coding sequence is TGCGCCAGCAGCTTGGGGGTTAGCGGGAGGCCCTACGAGCAGTACTTC.

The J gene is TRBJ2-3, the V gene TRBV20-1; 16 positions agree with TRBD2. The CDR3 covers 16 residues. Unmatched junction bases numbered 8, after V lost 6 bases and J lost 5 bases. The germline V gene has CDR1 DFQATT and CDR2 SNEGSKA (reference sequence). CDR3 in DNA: TGCAGTGCCCAACTGGGACTAGCGGGAGGGGTAGATACGCAGTATTTT. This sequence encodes CSAQLGLAGGVDTQYF.

CDR3 loop: CSARDVSGHAAFF. The CDR3 region has the DNA TGCAGTGCTAGAGATGTATCCGGACACGCGGCTTTCTTT. V is TRBV20-1 and J is TRBJ1-1, with TRBD1 as a possible D gene (5 bases). This CDR3 spans 13 amino acids. V was clipped by 0 bases and J by 11 bases, with 16 bases between them. Per the germline V gene, CDR1 is DFQATT and CDR2 is SNEGSKA (reference sequence).

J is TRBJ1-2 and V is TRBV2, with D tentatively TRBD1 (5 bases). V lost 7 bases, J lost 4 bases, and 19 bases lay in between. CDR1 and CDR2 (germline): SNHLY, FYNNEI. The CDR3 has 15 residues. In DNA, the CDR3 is TGTGCCAGCAAATACGGGGGAGGGCTTACCTATGGCTACACCTTC. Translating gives CASKYGGGLTYGYTF. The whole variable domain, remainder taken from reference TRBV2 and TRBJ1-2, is EPEVTQTPSHQVTQMGQEVILRCVPISNHLYFYWYRQILGQKVEFLVSFYNNEISEKSEIFDDQFSVERPDGSNFTLKIRSTKLEDSAMYFCASKYGGGLTYGYTFGSGTRLTVV.

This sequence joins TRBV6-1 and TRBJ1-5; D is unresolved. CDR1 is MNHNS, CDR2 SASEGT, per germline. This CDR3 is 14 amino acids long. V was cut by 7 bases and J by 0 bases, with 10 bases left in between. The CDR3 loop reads CASIGVFSNQPQHF. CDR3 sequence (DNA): TGTGCCAGCATTGGGGTGTTTAGCAATCAGCCCCAGCATTTT.

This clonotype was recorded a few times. In DNA, the CDR3 is TGCAGTGCCCTGGGCCAGAGTGGCCACGAGCAGTACTTC. Its protein is CSALGQSGHEQYF. V and J are TRBV20-1 and TRBJ2-7, with unresolved D. Germline V gives CDR1 DFQATT, CDR2 SNEGSKA (reference sequence). V lost 6 bases and J 5 bases, leaving 17 bases between the germline ends. CDR3 size: 13 residues.

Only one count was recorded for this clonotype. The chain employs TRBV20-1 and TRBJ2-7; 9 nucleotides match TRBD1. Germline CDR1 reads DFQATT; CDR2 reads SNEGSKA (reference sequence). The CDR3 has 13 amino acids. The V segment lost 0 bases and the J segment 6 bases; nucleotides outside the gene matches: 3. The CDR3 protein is CSARDPDRGEQYF. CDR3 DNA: TGCAGTGCTAGAGATCCGGACAGGGGCGAGCAGTACTTC.

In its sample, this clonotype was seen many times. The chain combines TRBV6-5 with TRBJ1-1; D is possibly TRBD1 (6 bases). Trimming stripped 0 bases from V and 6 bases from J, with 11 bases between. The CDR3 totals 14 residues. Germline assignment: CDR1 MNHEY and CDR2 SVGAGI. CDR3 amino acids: CASSYSRGGSEAFF. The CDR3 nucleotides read TGTGCCAGCAGTTACTCGAGGGGGGGCTCTGAAGCTTTCTTT.

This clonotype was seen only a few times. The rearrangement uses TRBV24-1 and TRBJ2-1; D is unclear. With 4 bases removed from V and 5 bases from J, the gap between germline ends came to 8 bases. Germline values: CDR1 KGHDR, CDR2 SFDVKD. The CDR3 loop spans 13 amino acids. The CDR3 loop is CATSETTNNEQFF. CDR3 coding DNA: TGTGCCACCAGTGAAACTACGAACAATGAGCAGTTCTTC.

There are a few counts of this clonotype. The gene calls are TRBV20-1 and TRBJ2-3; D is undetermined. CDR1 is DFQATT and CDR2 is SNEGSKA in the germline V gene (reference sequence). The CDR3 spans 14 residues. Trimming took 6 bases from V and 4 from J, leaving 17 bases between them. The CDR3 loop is CSAGLRRTPDTQYF. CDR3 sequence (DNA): TGCAGTGCAGGGCTGCGGCGAACCCCAGATACGCAGTATTTT.

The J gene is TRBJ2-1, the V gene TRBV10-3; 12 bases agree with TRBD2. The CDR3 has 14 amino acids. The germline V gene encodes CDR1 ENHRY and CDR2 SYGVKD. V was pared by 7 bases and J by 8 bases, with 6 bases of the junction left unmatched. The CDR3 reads CAIMTSGSVDEQFF. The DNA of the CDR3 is TGTGCCATCATGACTAGCGGGAGCGTCGATGAGCAGTTCTTC.

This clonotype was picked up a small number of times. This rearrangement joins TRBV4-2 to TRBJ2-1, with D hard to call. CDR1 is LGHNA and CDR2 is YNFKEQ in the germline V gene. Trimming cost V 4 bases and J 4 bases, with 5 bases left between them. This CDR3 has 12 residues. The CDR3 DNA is TGTGCCAGCAGCCGTGAGTACAATGAGCAGTTCTTC. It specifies CASSREYNEQFF.